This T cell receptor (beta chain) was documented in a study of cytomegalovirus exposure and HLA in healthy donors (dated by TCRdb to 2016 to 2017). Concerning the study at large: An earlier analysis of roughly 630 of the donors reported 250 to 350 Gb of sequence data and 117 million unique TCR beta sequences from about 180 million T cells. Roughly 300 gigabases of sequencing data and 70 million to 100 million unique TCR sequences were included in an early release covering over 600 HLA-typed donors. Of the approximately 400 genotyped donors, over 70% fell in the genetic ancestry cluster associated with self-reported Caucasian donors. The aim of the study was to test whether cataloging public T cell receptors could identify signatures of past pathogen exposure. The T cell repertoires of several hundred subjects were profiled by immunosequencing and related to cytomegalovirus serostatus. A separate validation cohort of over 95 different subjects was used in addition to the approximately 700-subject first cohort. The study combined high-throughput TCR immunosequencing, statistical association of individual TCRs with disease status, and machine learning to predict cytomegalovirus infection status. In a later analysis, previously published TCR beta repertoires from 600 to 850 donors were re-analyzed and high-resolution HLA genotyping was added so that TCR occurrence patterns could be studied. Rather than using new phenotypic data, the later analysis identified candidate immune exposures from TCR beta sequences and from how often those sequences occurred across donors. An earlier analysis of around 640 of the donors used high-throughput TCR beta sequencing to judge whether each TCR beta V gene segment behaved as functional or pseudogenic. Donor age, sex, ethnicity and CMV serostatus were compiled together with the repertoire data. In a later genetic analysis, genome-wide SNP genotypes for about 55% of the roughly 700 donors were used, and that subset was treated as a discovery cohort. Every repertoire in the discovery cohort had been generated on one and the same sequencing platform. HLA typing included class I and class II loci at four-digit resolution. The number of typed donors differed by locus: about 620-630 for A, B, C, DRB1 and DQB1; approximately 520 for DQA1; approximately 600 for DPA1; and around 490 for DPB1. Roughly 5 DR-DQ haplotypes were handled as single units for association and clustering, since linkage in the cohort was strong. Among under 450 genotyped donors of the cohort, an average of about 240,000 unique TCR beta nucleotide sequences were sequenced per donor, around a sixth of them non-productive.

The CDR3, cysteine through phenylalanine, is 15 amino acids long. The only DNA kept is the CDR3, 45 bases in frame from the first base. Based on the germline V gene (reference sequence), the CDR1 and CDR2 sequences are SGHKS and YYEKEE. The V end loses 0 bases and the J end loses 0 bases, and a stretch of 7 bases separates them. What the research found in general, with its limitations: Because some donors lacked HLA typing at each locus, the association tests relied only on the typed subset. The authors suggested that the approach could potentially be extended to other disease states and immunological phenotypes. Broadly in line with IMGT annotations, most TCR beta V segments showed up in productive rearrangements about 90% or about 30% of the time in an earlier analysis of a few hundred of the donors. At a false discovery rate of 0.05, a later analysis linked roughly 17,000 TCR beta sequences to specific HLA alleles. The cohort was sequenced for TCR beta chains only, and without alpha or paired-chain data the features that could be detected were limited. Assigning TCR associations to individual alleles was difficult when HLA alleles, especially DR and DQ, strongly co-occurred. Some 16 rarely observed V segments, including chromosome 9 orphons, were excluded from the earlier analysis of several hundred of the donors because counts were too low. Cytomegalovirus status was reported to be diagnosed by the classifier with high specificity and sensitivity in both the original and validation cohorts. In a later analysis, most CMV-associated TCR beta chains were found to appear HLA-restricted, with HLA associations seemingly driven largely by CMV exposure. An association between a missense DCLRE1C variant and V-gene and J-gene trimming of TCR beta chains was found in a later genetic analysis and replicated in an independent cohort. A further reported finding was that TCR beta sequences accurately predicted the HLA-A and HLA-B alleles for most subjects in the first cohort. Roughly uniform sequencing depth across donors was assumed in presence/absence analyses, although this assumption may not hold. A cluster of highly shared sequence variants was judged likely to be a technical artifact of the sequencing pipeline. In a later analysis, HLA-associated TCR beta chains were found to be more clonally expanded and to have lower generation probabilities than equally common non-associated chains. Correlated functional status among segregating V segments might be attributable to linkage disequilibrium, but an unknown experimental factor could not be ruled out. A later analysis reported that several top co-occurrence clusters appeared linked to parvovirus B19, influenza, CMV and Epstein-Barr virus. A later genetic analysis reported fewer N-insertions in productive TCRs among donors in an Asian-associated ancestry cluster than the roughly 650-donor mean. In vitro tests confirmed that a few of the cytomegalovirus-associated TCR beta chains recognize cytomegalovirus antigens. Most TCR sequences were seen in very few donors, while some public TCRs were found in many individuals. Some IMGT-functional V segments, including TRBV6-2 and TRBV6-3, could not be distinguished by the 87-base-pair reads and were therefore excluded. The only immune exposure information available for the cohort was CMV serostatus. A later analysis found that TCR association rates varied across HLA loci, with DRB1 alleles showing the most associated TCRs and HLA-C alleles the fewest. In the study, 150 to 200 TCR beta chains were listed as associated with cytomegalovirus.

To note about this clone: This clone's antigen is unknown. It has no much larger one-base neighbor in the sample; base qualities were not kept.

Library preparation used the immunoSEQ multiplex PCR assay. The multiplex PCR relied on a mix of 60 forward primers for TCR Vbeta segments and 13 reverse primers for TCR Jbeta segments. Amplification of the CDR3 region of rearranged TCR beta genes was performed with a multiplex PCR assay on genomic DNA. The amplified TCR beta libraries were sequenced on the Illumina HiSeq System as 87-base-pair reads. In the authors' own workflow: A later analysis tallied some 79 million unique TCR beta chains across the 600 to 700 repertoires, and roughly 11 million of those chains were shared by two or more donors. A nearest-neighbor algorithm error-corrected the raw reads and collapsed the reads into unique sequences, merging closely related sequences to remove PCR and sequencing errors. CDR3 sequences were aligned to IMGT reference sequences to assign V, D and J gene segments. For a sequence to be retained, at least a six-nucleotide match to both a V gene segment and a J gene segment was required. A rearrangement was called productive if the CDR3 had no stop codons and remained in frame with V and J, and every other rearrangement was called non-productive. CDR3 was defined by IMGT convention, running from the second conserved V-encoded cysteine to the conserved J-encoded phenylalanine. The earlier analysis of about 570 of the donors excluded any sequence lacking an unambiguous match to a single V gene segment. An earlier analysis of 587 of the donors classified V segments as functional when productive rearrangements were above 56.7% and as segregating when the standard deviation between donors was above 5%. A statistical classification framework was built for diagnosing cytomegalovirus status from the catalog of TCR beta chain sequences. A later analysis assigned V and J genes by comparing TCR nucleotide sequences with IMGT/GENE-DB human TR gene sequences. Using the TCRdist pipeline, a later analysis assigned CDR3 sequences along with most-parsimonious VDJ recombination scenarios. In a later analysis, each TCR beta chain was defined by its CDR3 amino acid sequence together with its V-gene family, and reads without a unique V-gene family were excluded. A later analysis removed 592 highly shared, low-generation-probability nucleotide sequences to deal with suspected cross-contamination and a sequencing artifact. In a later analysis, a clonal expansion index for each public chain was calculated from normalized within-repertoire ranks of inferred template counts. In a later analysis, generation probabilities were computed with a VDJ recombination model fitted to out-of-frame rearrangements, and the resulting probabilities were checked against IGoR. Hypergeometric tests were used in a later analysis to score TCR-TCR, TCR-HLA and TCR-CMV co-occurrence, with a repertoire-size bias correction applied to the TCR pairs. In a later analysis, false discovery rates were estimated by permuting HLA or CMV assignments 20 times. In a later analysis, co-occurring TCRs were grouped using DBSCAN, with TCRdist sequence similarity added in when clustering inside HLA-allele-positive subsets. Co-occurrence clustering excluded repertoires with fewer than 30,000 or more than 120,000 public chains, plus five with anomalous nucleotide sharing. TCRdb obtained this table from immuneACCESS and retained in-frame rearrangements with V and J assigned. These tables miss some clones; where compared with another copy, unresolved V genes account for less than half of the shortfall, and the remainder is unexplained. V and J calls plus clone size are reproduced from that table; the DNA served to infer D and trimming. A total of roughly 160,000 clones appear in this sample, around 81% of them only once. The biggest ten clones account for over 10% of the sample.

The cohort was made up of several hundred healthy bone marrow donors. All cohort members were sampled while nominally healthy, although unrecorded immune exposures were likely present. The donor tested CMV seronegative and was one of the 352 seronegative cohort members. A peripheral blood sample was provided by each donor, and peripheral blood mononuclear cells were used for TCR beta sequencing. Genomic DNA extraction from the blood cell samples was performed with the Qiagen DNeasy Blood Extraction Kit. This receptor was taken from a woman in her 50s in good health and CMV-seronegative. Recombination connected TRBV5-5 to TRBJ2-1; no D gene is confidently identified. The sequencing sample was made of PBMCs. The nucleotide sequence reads TGTGCCAGCAGCTTGGAGTGGGCCTCCTACAATGAGCAGTTCTTC. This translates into CASSLEWASYNEQFF.